This TCR beta chain was identified during a study of shared clonotypes between healthy human individuals. Losses at the gene ends were 7 bases for V and 8 bases for J; bases not matched to a gene: 7. CDR1 is MNHNY, CDR2 SVGAGI, per germline (reference sequence). This CDR3 is 14 amino acids long. The study ran the assay at deep level. TCRdb keeps only in-frame clones here, not all; method: immunoSEQ multiplex PCR. In the table there are 2,100,000 or so clones, nearly 97% of which are singletons. This receptor was obtained from a man between 18 and 29 years old in good health. The V and J genes are TRBV6-6 and TRBJ1-6, with 8 nucleotides matching TRBD1. What was sequenced was naive CD4+ T cells sorted from blood. Specified subset: CD45RA+ positively selected. CDR3 region: CASTSQGAHSPLHF. CDR3 bases: TGTGCCAGCACCTCTCAGGGGGCGCATTCACCCCTCCACTTT.